Listed below are T cell receptor beta chains from one sample, sequenced in a study of radiation and T cells in renal cell carcinoma. The repertoire was sequenced with immunoSEQ multiplex PCR; TCRdb's copy has only in-frame clones and lacks some. The sample has roughly 90,000 clones, 85% seen once; the top ten hold roughly a tenth. The sequences come from blood, collected from a patient whose treatment included radiotherapy and nephrectomy. These receptors were obtained from a man aged 50 or older with renal cell carcinoma. The CDR3 runs from the conserved cysteine through the conserved F or W. Each record gives: D gene, J gene, clone size, V gene, CDR3 DNA, CDR3 protein. D genes are given only for firm matches. Only part of the rows carry a size: once, few, many, or a class if the clone is expanded.

. | TRBJ2-1 | . | TRBV5-1 | TGCGCCAGCAGCTCATCCGGGACGGTTATCTACAATGAGCAGTTCTTC | CASSSSGTVIYNEQFF
. | TRBJ2-5 | . | TRBV10-3 | TGTGCCATCAGTGATTACGGCGTGGGGGGCGAGCAAGAGACCCAGTACTTC | CAISDYGVGGEQETQYF
. | TRBJ1-6 | few | TRBV9 | TGTGCCAGCAGCGTAGCGGGGTGGCGGGGTAATTCACCCCTCCACTTT | CASSVAGWRGNSPLHF
TRBD1 | TRBJ2-1 | once | TRBV11-1 | TGTGCCAGCAGCTGGGACAGGGCGAATGAGCAGTTCTTC | CASSWDRANEQFF
. | TRBJ2-1 | . | TRBV6-5 | TGTGCCAGCAGTTACTCGTATGTCGATAACAATGAGCAGTTCTTC | CASSYSYVDNNEQFF
TRBD1 | TRBJ2-7 | once | TRBV20-1 | TGCAGTGCTAGAGAGGGGACAGGGTATCACTTC | CSAREGTGYHF
. | TRBJ2-3 | . | TRBV7-2 | TGTGCCAGCAGCCGAGACTGGCATGGAGATACGCAGTATTTT | CASSRDWHGDTQYF
. | TRBJ1-5 | . | TRBV6-5 | TGTGCCAGCAGTCATAGCAATCAGCCCCAGCATTTT | CASSHSNQPQHF
. | TRBJ1-3 | . | TRBV10-1 | TGCGCCAGCAGTGAGTCTGGCCCAATCTCTGGAAACACCATATATTTT | CASSESGPISGNTIYF
TRBD1 | TRBJ2-5 | . | TRBV5-5 | TGTGCCAGCAGCTGGACCGGGACAGGGGGCCAAGAGACCCAGTACTTC | CASSWTGTGGQETQYF
TRBD2 | TRBJ2-1 | . | TRBV7-2 | TGTGCCAGCAGCTTAGTCCTAGCGGGGGGCGAGCAGTTCTTC | CASSLVLAGGEQFF
. | TRBJ2-7 | . | TRBV7-9 | TGTGCCAGCAGCTTAGGGGCTCTCAACGAGCAGTACTTC | CASSLGALNEQYF
. | TRBJ2-1 | many | TRBV6-5 | TGTGCCAGCCGTGTGACGCTGCTCCCCTACAATGAGCAGTTCTTC | CASRVTLLPYNEQFF
TRBD1 | TRBJ1-5 | . | TRBV6-5 | TGTGCCAGCAGATCTCAGGGGGTGGGCAATCAGCCCCAGCATTTT | CASRSQGVGNQPQHF
. | TRBJ1-3 | . | TRBV6-5 | TGTGCCAGCAGTTACGATACCAGCTTCTCTGGAAACACCATATATTTT | CASSYDTSFSGNTIYF
. | TRBJ1-2 | . | TRBV5-1 | TGCGCCAGCAGCTTGGTGTCAGGGAATGCTAACTATGGCTACACCTTC | CASSLVSGNANYGYTF
TRBD1 | TRBJ1-3 | . | TRBV7-9 | TGTGCCAGCAGCGATGGACAGGGGGCAGAAGGAAACACCATATATTTT | CASSDGQGAEGNTIYF
. | TRBJ1-4 | . | TRBV6-5 | TGTGCCAGCAGTTACTCCGGCAGAGAAAATGAAAAACTGTTTTTT | CASSYSGRENEKLFF
. | TRBJ2-1 | . | TRBV4-1 | TGCGCCAGCAGCCAAGATCGAGCACATGAGCAGTTCTTC | CASSQDRAHEQFF
. | TRBJ1-5 | . | TRBV7-2 | TGTGCCAGCAGCTTAGAAGGGCATCAGCCCCAGCATTTT | CASSLEGHQPQHF
TRBD1 | TRBJ1-5 | . | TRBV19 | TGTGCCAGTAGTGACCGGGACAGGGGTGTAAGCAATCAGCCCCAGCATTTT | CASSDRDRGVSNQPQHF
. | TRBJ1-2 | . | TRBV7-9 | TGTGCCAGCAGCTTCGGTTTGGGTGGTGGCTACACCTTC | CASSFGLGGGYTF